Only a few counts were recorded for the clone carrying this T cell receptor beta chain. Its cognate antigen is unknown. This sample is part of a study of a mutant IDH1 vaccine in newly diagnosed glioma. Overall study context: Most patients had radiochemotherapy with temozolomide before enrollment; others had one alone.

Germline CDR1 LGHNA, CDR2 YSLEER. Trimming pared 0 bases from V and 2 bases from J, leaving 8 bases between. The CDR3 sequence is 15 residues long. The data were produced by immunoSEQ multiplex PCR, yet TCRdb's version contains in-frame clones alone and is incomplete. The sample lists some 64,000 clones; roughly 80% were seen once. Indicated time point: week 11, during vaccination. Every vaccine dose comprised 300 ug of mutant IDH1 20-mer peptide plus topical imiquimod. This receptor was taken from a woman between 50 and 59 years old with glioma. Material: PBMCs, obtained from a glioma patient whose treatment included an IDH1 peptide vaccine. This chain uses TRBV4-3 with TRBJ1-5; D is undetermined. The CDR3 DNA follows: TGCGCCAGCAGCCAAGATAGGTACGGCAATCAGCCCCAGCATTTT. Translation gives CASSQDRYGNQPQHF.